Described below is a single T cell receptor (beta chain) sequence and its context. Germline CDR1 and CDR2: LGHNA and YSLEER. Germline trimming cut 0 bases from V and 3 bases from J; bases unmatched to any gene: 13. The CDR3 length is 20 residues. TCRdb's copy holds only in-frame clones and misses some; the assay was immunoSEQ multiplex PCR. The sample records 74,000 or so clones, 90% to 95% being singletons. The sample originates from a study of OX40 agonist ivuxolimab in advanced cancers. This clonotype was obtained from an adult with an advanced solid tumor such as melanoma, head and neck, liver or kidney cancer. The sequencing here drew on CD4+ or CD8+ T cells sorted from blood, taken in a trial of the OX40 agonist ivuxolimab. The rearrangement links TRBV4-3 to TRBJ2-1, with 11 bases matching TRBD2. The CDR3 bases are TGCGCCAGCAGCCAAGATCCTAGCGGGGGGATCACCCACTACTACAATGAGCAGTTCTTC. Translating gives CASSQDPSGGITHYYNEQFF.